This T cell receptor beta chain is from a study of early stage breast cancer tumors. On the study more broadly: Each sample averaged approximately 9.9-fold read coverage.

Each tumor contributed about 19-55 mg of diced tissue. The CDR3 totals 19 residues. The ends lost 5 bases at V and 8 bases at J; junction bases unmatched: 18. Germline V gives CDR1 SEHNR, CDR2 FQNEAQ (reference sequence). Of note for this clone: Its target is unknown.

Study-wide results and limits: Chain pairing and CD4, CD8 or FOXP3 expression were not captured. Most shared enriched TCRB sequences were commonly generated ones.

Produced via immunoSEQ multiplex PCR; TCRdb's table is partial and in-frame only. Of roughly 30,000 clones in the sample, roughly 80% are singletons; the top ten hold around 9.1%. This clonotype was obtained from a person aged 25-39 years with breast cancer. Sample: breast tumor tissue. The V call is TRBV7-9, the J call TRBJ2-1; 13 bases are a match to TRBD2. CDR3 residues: CASSKLVHLGLAGVHEQFF. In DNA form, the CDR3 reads TGTGCCAGCAGCAAACTAGTTCACCTCGGACTAGCGGGAGTCCATGAGCAGTTCTTC.